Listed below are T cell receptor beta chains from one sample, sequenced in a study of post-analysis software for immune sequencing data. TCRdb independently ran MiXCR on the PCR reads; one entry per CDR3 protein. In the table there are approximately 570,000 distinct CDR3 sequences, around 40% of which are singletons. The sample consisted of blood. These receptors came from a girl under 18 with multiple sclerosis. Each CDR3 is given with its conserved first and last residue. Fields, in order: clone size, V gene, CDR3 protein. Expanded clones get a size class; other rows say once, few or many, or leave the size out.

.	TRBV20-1	CSARGIVNTEAFF
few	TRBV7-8	CASSLAGQGYTEAFF
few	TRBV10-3	CAISDGDGYNQPQHF
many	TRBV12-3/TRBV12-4	CASSFSVSYNEQFF
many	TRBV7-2	CASSLDYEQYF
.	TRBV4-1	CASSHRLAGTDTQYF
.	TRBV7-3	CASSLGPTAQYEQYF
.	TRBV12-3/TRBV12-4	CASSTGAWEQYF
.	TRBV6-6	CASSYSILGDLTQYF
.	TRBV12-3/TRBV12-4	CASSLATRWPQHF
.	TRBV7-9	CASSSRADNTEAFF
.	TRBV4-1	CASSQLTGNTEAFF
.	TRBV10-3	CAISRTAGNEQFF
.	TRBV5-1	CASSVTEGPNTEAFF
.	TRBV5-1	CASSLTDGPYEQYF
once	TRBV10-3	CAITGGTGLHEQYF
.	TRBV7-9	CASSLFGAGRLFF